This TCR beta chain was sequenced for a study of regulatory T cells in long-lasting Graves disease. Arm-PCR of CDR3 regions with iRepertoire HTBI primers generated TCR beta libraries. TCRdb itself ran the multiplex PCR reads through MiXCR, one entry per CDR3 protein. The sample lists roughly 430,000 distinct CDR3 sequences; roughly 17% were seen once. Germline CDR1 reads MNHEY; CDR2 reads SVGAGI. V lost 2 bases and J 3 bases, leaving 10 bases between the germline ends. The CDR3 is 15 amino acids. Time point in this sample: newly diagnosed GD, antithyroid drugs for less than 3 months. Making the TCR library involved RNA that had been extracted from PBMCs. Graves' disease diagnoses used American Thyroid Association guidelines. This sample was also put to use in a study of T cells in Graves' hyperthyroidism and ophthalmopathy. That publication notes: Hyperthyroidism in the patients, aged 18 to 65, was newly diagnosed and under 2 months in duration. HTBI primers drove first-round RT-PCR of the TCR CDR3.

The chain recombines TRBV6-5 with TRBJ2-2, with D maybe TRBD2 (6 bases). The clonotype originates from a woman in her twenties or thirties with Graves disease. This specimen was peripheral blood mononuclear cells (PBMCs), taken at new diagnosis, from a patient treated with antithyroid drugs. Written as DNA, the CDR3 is TGTGCCAGCAGTTACCGCGGGGTGGACACCGGGGAGCTGTTTTTT. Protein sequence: CASSYRGVDTGELFF.